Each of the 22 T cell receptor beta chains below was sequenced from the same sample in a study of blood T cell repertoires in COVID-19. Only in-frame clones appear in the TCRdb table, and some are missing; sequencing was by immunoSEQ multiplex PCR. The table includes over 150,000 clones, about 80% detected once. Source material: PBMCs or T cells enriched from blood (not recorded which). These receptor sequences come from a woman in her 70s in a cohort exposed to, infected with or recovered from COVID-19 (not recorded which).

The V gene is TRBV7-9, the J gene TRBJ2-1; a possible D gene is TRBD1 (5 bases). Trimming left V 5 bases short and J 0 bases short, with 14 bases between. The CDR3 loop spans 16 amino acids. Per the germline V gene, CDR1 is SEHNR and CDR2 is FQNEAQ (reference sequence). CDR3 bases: TGTGCCAGCAGCCCGAGACAGCGCCGCTCCTACAATGAGCAGTTCTTC. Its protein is CASSPRQRRSYNEQFF.

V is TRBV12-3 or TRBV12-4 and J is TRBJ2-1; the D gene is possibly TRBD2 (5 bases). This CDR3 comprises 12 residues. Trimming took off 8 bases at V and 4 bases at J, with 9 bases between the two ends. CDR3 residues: CASGGLYNEQFF. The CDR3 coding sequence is TGTGCCAGCGGCGGGCTGTACAATGAGCAGTTCTTC.

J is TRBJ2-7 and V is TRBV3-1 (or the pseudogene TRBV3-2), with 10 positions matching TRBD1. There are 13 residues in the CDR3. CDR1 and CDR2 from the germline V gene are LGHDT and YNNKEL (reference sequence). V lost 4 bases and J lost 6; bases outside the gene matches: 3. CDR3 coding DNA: TGTGCCAGCAGCCCCGGACAGGGGGGCGAGCAGTACTTC. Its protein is CASSPGQGGEQYF.

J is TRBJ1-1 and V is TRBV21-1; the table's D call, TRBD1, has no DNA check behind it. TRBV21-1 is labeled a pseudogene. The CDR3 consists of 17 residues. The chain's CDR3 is CASGRSYRVWMNTEAFF. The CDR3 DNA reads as TGTGCCAGCGGCCGATCTTACAGGGTGTGGATGAACACTGAAGCTTTCTTT.

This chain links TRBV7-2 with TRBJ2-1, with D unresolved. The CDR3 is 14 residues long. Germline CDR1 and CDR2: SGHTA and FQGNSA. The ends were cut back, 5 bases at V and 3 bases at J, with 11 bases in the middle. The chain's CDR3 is CASSLTVHYNEQFF. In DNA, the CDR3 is TGTGCCAGCAGCCTAACAGTCCACTACAATGAGCAGTTCTTC.

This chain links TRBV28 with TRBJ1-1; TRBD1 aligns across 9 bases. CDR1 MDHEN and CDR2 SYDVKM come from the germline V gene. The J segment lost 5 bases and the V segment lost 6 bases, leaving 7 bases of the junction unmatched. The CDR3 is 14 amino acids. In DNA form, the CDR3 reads TGTGCCAGCAGGGCTACAGGGGGCGAAACTGAAGCTTTCTTT. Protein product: CASRATGGETEAFF. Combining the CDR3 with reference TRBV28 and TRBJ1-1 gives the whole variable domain DVKVTQSSRYLVKRTGEKVFLECVQDMDHENMFWYRQDPGLGLRLIYFSYDVKMKEKGDIPEGYSVSREKKERFSLILESASTNQTSMYLCASRATGGETEAFFGQGTRLTVV.

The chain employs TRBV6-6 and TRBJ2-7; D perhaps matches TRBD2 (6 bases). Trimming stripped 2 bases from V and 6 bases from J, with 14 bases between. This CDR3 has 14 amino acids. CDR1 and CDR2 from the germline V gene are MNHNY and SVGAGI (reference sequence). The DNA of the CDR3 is TGTGCCAGCAGTTACGCGGGATTGGGCGCCGAGCAGTACTTC. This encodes CASSYAGLGAEQYF.

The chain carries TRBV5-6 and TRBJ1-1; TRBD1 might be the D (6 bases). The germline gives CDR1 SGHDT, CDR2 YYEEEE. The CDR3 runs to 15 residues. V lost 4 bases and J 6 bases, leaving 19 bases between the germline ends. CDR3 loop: CASSPFKQQGPEAFF. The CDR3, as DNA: TGTGCCAGCAGCCCCTTTAAGCAGCAGGGGCCTGAAGCTTTCTTT.

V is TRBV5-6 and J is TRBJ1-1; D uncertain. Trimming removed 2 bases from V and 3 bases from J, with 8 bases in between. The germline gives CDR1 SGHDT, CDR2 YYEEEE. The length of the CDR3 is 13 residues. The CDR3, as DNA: TGTGCCAGCAGCTTCGGACTGGACACTGAAGCTTTCTTT. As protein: CASSFGLDTEAFF. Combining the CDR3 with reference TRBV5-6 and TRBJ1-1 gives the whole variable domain DAGVTQSPTHLIKTRGQQVTLRCSPKSGHDTVSWYQQALGQGPQFIFQYYEEEERQRGNFPDRFSGHQFPNYSSELNVNALLLGDSALYLCASSFGLDTEAFFGQGTRLTVV.

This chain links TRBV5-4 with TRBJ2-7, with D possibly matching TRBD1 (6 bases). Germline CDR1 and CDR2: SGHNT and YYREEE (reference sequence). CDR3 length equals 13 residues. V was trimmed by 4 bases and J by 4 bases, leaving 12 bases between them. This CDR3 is CASSPGTLYEQYF. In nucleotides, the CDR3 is TGTGCCAGCAGCCCCGGGACACTATACGAGCAGTACTTC.

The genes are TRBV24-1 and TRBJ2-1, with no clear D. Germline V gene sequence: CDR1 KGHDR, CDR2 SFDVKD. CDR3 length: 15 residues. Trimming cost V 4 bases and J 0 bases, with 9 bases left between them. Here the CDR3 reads CATSDSVSSYNEQFF. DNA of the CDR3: TGTGCCACCAGTGACAGCGTAAGCTCCTACAATGAGCAGTTCTTC.

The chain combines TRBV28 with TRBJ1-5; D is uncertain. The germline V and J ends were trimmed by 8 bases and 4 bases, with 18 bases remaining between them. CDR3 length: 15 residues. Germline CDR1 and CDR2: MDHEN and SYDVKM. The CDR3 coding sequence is TGTGCCAGCTTAACACCTACCGGGTTTAATCAGCCCCAGCATTTT. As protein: CASLTPTGFNQPQHF.

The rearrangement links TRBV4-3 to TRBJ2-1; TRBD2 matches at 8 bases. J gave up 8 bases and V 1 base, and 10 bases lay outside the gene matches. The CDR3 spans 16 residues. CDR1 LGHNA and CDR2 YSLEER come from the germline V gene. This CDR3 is CASSQGQAGAGDEQFF. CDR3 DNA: TGCGCCAGCAGCCAAGGTCAAGCGGGAGCCGGGGATGAGCAGTTCTTC.

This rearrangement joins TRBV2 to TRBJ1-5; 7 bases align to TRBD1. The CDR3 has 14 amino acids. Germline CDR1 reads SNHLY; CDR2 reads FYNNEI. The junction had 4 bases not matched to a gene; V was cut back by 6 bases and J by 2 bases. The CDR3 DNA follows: TGTGCCAGCAGGTACAGGGGTGGCAATCAGCCCCAGCATTTT. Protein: CASRYRGGNQPQHF.

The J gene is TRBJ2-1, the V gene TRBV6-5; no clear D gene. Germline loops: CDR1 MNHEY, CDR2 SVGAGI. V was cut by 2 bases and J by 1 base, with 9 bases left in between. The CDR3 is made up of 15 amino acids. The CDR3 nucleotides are TGTGCCAGCAGTTACGAGAGCGTGTCCTACAATGAGCAGTTCTTC. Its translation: CASSYESVSYNEQFF.

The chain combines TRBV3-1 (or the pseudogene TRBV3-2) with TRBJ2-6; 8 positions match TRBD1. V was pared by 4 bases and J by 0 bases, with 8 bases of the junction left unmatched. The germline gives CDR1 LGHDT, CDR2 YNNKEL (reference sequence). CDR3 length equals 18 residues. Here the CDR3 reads CASSLGTGRSSGANVLTF. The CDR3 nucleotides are TGTGCCAGCAGCCTGGGGACAGGACGGAGCTCTGGGGCCAACGTCCTGACTTTC.

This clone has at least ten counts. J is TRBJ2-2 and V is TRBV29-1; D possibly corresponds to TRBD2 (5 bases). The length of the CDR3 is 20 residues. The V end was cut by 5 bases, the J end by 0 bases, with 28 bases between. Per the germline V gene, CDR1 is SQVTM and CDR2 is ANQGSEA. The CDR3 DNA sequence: TGCAGCGTTTTGCACCCTGTATTAACTCCGGGGATACCGAACACCGGGGAGCTGTTTTTT. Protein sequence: CSVLHPVLTPGIPNTGELFF.

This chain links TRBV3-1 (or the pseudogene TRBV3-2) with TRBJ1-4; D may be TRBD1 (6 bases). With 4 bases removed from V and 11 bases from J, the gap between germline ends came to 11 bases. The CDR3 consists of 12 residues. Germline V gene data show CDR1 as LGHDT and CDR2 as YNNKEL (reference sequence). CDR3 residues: CASSPMGAKLFF. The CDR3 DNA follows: TGTGCCAGCAGCCCTATGGGGGCCAAACTGTTTTTT.

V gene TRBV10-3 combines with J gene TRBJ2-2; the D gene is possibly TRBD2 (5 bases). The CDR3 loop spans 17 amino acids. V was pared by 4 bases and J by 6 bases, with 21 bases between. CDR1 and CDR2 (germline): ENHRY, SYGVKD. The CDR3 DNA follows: TGTGCCATCAGTGGTAACCGGGATCCTTCGTCACCCGGGGAGCTGTTTTTT. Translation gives CAISGNRDPSSPGELFF.

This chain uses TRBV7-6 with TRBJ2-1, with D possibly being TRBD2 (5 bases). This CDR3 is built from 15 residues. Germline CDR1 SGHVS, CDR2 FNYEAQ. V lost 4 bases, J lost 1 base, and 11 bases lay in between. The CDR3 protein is CASSSLAYSYNEQFF. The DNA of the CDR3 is TGTGCCAGCAGCTCCCTAGCATATTCCTACAATGAGCAGTTCTTC.

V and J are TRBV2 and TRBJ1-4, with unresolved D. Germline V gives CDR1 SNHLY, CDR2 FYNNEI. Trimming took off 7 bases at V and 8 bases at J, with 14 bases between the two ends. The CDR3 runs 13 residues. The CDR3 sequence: CASTPGRREKLFF. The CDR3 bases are TGTGCCAGCACCCCTGGAAGGAGAGAAAAACTGTTTTTT.

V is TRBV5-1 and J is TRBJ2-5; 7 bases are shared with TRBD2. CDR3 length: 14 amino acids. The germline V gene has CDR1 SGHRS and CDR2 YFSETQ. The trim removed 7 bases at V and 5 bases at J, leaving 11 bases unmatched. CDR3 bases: TGCGCCAGCGTATCCGGCGGGAGTGTGGAGACCCAGTACTTC. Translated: CASVSGGSVETQYF.